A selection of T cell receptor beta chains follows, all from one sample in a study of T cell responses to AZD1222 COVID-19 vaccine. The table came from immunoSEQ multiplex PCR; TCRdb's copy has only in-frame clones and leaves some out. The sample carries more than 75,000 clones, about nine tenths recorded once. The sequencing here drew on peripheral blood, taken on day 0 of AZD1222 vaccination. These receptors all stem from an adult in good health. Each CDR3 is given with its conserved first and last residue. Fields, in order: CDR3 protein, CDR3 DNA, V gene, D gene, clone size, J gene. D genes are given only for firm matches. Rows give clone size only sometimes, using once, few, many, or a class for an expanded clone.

CASSQESRTQYF TGCGCCAGCAGCCAAGAGAGCCGAACGCAGTATTTT TRBV4-1 . . TRBJ2-3
CASRDIQTGEQYF TGTGCCAGCCGGGACATACAGACTGGCGAGCAGTACTTC TRBV28 . . TRBJ2-7
CATSPGGYEQYF TGTGCCACCAGCCCCGGGGGATACGAGCAGTACTTC TRBV24-1 . . TRBJ2-7
CASRKNQDSSYEQYF TGTGCCAGTAGGAAGAATCAAGACAGCTCCTACGAGCAGTACTTC TRBV19 . . TRBJ2-7
CASSLEAFSHEQYF TGTGCCAGCAGCTTAGAGGCCTTCTCCCACGAGCAGTACTTC TRBV7-9 . once TRBJ2-7
CASKPDRGPQEQYF TGTGCCAGCAAGCCGGACAGGGGGCCCCAGGAGCAGTACTTC TRBV2 TRBD1 once TRBJ2-7
CASSRGQGALGEQFF TGCGCCAGCAGCCGAGGACAGGGTGCCCTTGGAGAGCAGTTCTTC TRBV4-3 TRBD1 . TRBJ2-1
CASSLEGPNSPLHF TGTGCCAGCAGCTTAGAGGGACCCAATTCACCCCTCCACTTT TRBV7-8 . . TRBJ1-6
CASSYSSPSYEQYF TGTGCCAGCAGTTACTCGAGTCCCAGCTACGAGCAGTACTTC TRBV6-2/TRBV6-3 . few TRBJ2-7
CASSPGNGGDTQYF TGTGCCAGCAGCCCGGGGAACGGGGGGGATACGCAGTATTTT TRBV7-3 TRBD2 . TRBJ2-3
CASSLGRLAGGGRETQYF TGTGCCAGCAGCTTAGGGAGGCTAGCGGGAGGTGGCCGAGAGACCCAGTACTTC TRBV7-9 TRBD2 . TRBJ2-5
CAWSVEGRGSQPQHF TGTGCCTGGAGTGTAGAGGGCAGGGGAAGTCAGCCCCAGCATTTT TRBV30 . . TRBJ1-5
CASSELGPNTEAFF TGTGCCAGCAGTGAGTTGGGGCCGAACACTGAAGCTTTCTTT TRBV2 . . TRBJ1-1
CASSRFPVQVRSRASTDTQYF TGCGCCAGCAGCCGATTCCCGGTGCAGGTCAGATCCCGGGCCAGCACAGATACGCAGTATTTT TRBV4-3 . once TRBJ2-3
CASSQQGTNNYNEQFF TGTGCCAGCAGCCAGCAGGGGACTAACAACTACAATGAGCAGTTCTTC TRBV7-3 . . TRBJ2-1
CASSIAAGSGLYEQFF TGTGCCAGTAGTATAGCTGCCGGGAGTGGATTGTATGAGCAGTTCTTC TRBV19 . . TRBJ2-1